The 12 T cell receptor beta chains given below trace back to one sample, sequenced in a study of regulatory T cells in long-lasting Graves disease. Researchers made TCR beta libraries by using iRepertoire HTBI primers and running Arm-PCR on CDR3 regions. MiXCR was run by TCRdb on the multiplex PCR reads, yielding one entry per CDR3 protein. The sample lists under 300,000 distinct CDR3 sequences; around 20% were seen once. Time point denoted: newly diagnosed GD, antithyroid drugs for less than 3 months. From RNA extracted from PBMCs, the TCR library was made. The source was peripheral blood mononuclear cells (PBMCs), collected at new diagnosis, from a patient treated with antithyroid drugs. The source of these receptors is a female donor with Graves disease.

In its sample, this clonotype was seen many times. The chain joins TRBV29-1 to TRBJ1-2; 11 nucleotides line up with TRBD1. Germline CDR1 and CDR2: SQVTM and ANQGSEA. After removal of 7 bases from V and 3 bases from J, the junction contained 4 bases not matched to a gene. The CDR3 has 13 residues. Here the CDR3 DNA reads TGCAGCGCCCGGACAGGGGGCGACTATGGCTACACCTTC. Residues: CSARTGGDYGYTF.

As concerns this clonotype: A much larger clone differs from this one at a single base, so this may be a read error. V gene TRBV18 combines with J gene TRBJ2-1; 9 bases map to TRBD1. The CDR3 runs to 13 residues. CDR1 KGHSH and CDR2 LQKENI come from the germline V gene. After removal of 10 bases from V and 3 bases from J, the junction contained 4 bases not matched to a gene. CDR3 in amino acids: CANAGQGYNEQFF. The CDR3 DNA is TGTGCCAACGCGGGACAGGGCTACAATGAGCAGTTCTTC.

The genes are TRBV6-4 and TRBJ2-3, with 13 positions matching TRBD2. The V segment lost 8 bases and the J segment 0 bases; nucleotides outside the gene matches: 5. Germline assignment: CDR1 MRHNA and CDR2 SNTAGT. This CDR3 has 16 amino acids. DNA of the CDR3: TGTGCCAGCGGCCGACTAGCGGGAGGCAGCACAGATACGCAGTATTTT. Protein sequence: CASGRLAGGSTDTQYF.

J is TRBJ1-1 and V is TRBV6-1, with TRBD1 identical over 8 bases. V shed 3 bases, J shed 4 bases, and the junction held 10 bases outside the gene matches. Germline V lookup: CDR1 MNHNS, CDR2 SASEGT. CDR3 size: 16 residues. CDR3 sequence reads: CASSETRTGHTTEAFF. The DNA for the CDR3 is TGTGCCAGCAGTGAGACCCGGACAGGGCATACCACTGAAGCTTTCTTT.

The chain employs TRBV7-9 and TRBJ2-1; TRBD2 matches at 12 bases. Unmatched junction bases numbered 6, after V lost 3 bases and J lost 9 bases. From germline, CDR1 is SEHNR and CDR2 FQNEAQ (reference sequence). The CDR3 runs 15 residues. The CDR3 nucleotides read TGTGCCAGCAGCTTTGCTAGCGGGAGGGCCGGTGAGCAGTTCTTC. This sequence encodes CASSFASGRAGEQFF.

There are many counts of this clonotype. The rearrangement joins TRBV5-1 to TRBJ2-5; TRBD1 matches at 10 bases. This CDR3 contains 16 residues. V lost 3 bases to trimming and J lost 5 bases; unmatched junction nucleotides: 10. CDR1 and CDR2 (germline): SGHRS, YFSETQ. As DNA, the CDR3 is TGCGCCAGCAGCTCGGGACAGGGGAGTTTTGCGGAGACCCAGTACTTC. As protein: CASSSGQGSFAETQYF.

This clonotype was seen ten or more times. V usage is TRBV20-1 and J usage is TRBJ2-7; 7 nucleotides align to TRBD2. Germline V gene lookup returns CDR1 DFQATT and CDR2 SNEGSKA (reference sequence). The junction had 13 bases not matched to a gene; V was cut back by 5 bases and J by 6 bases. CDR3 length equals 14 residues. The CDR3 protein is CSAPPGLEDGEQYF. The CDR3 DNA follows: TGCAGTGCTCCTCCTGGACTAGAGGACGGCGAGCAGTACTTC.

This clonotype was counted ten times or more. V usage is TRBV2 and J usage is TRBJ1-5, with a possible D match to TRBD1 (5 bases). V was cut by 6 bases and J by 1 base, with 16 bases left in between. The CDR3 is 16 amino acids. Germline CDR1 and CDR2: SNHLY and FYNNEI. As DNA, the CDR3 is TGTGCCAGCAGCGCAGGGTCTGTAGTAAGCAATCAGCCCCAGCATTTT. Translation gives CASSAGSVVSNQPQHF.

CDR3: CASSFRDMSDTQYF. The CDR3 DNA reads TGTGCCAGCAGCTTCCGGGACATGTCAGATACGCAGTATTTT. This sequence joins TRBV7-2 and TRBJ2-3; D is perhaps TRBD1 (6 bases). Germline V CDR1 and CDR2: SGHTA, FQGNSA. The CDR3 is made up of 14 amino acids. Trimming shortened V by 3 bases and J by 4 bases, and 11 bases separated the two germline ends.

The chain couples TRBV7-2 to TRBJ2-5; weak D call: TRBD2 (5 bases). V was shortened by 5 bases and J by 2 bases, with 12 bases between the two germline ends. CDR1 is SGHTA, CDR2 FQGNSA, per germline. The CDR3 loop spans 14 amino acids. The CDR3 region has the DNA TGTGCCAGCAGCCACCGGGGTTTTCAAGAGACCCAGTACTTC. Translation gives CASSHRGFQETQYF.

This clonotype has at least ten counts. V is TRBV18 and J is TRBJ2-5, with 8 nucleotides matching TRBD2. Germline assignment: CDR1 KGHSH and CDR2 LQKENI. This CDR3 spans 15 amino acids. The V gene end was trimmed by 3 bases and the J gene end by 5 bases; junction bases not matched to a gene: 8. CDR3: CASSPGLAGRETQYF. CDR3 coding DNA: TGTGCCAGCTCACCCGGACTAGCTGGCCGGGAGACCCAGTACTTC. Full variable domain (rest looked up from reference TRBV18 and TRBJ2-5): NAGVMQNPRHLVRRRGQEARLRCSPMKGHSHVYWYRQLPEEGLKFMVYLQKENIIDESGMPKERFSAEFPKEGPSILRIQQVVRGDSAAYFCASSPGLAGRETQYFGPGTRLLVL.

For this clonotype: A much larger clone lies a single base off, so this may be a read error. The gene calls are TRBV2 and TRBJ1-5; TRBD1 matches at 9 bases. In germline, CDR1 is SNHLY, CDR2 FYNNEI. This CDR3 comprises 13 residues. V was clipped by 6 bases and J by 8 bases; unmatched bases: 5. In DNA, the CDR3 is TGTGCCAGCAGCGGGGGACAGGGTAAGCCCCAGCATTTT. As protein: CASSGGQGKPQHF.